The 20 T cell receptor beta chains presented below share a single source sample, sequenced in a study of blood T cell repertoires in COVID-19. Using immunoSEQ multiplex PCR, the repertoire was profiled, and TCRdb retains in-frame clones only, with some absent. This table has just over 150,000 clones, approximately 86% appearing once. The sequenced material came from peripheral blood. The receptors were gathered from a woman in her sixties or seventies with acute or convalescent COVID-19.

V usage is TRBV27 and J usage is TRBJ1-1, with D unresolved. Trimming pared 3 bases from V and 1 base from J, leaving 21 bases between. Germline V gives CDR1 MNHEY, CDR2 SMNVEV (reference sequence). This CDR3 spans 18 amino acids. This chain's CDR3 is CASSLDSRHRSKNTEAFF. CDR3 DNA: TGTGCCAGCAGTTTGGATTCGAGACACCGATCGAAGAACACTGAAGCTTTCTTT.

This chain connects TRBV7-9 to TRBJ2-3, with D perhaps TRBD1 (6 bases). This CDR3 is built from 14 residues. CDR1 is SEHNR, CDR2 FQNEAQ, per germline (reference sequence). The ends were cut back, 4 bases at V and 4 bases at J, with 12 bases in the middle. CDR3 amino acids: CASSSLTGPDTQYF. The CDR3 DNA follows: TGTGCCAGCAGCTCTTTGACAGGTCCAGATACGCAGTATTTT.

The chain is built from TRBV4-2 and TRBJ1-6; D gene ambiguous. V was shortened by 2 bases and J by 7 bases, with 9 bases between the two germline ends. The CDR3 sequence is 14 residues long. The germline gives CDR1 LGHNA, CDR2 YNFKEQ. This CDR3 reads CASSQKEQNSPLHF. The CDR3 bases are TGTGCCAGCAGCCAAAAAGAACAAAATTCACCCCTCCACTTT.

This clone occurred once. The V and J genes are TRBV5-1 and TRBJ2-7; possibly TRBD1 for D (6 bases). Trimming cost V 4 bases and J 3 bases, with 11 bases left between them. Germline V CDR1 and CDR2: SGHRS, YFSETQ. The CDR3 has 13 residues. The CDR3 region is CASSQGGNYEQYF. The CDR3 DNA reads TGCGCCAGCAGCCAAGGGGGAAACTACGAGCAGTACTTC.

The rearrangement uses TRBV4-1 and TRBJ1-2; 8 positions agree with TRBD1. The CDR3 totals 16 residues. Germline V CDR1 and CDR2: MGHRA, YSYEKL. Trimming cost V 0 bases and J 6 bases; bases outside gene matches: 9. CDR3 DNA sequence: TGCGCCAGCAGCCAAGATAGGGCAGGGGGCGCGGATGGCTACACCTTC. Translated, it gives CASSQDRAGGADGYTF.

The rearrangement joins TRBV28 to TRBJ1-6; 10 bases map to TRBD1. Unmatched junction bases numbered 10, after V lost 4 bases and J lost 7 bases. The CDR3 runs 17 residues. Germline V gene data show CDR1 as MDHEN and CDR2 as SYDVKM. The CDR3: CASSYPRDRGNNSPLHF. For the CDR3, the DNA is TGTGCCAGCAGTTATCCCCGGGACAGGGGAAACAATTCACCCCTCCACTTT.

In its sample, this clone was seen once. The CDR3 DNA reads as TGTGCCAGCTCCCCGGGAGGATCAATGACCACCTTC. Translating gives CASSPGGSMTTF. The chain links TRBV28 to TRBJ1-2; D not certain. The V gene lost 8 bases and the J gene lost 13 bases, with 20 bases spanning the gap. From germline, CDR1 is MDHEN and CDR2 SYDVKM. The CDR3 contains 12 residues.

The J gene is TRBJ1-5, the V gene TRBV27; no definite D call. CDR1 and CDR2 (germline): MNHEY, SMNVEV (reference sequence). This CDR3 is 15 amino acids long. Trimming took off 6 bases at V and 0 bases at J, with 12 bases between the two ends. The chain's CDR3 is CASSPRGDSNQPQHF. The CDR3 nucleotides are TGTGCCAGCAGCCCCCGGGGAGATAGCAATCAGCCCCAGCATTTT.

This clone has a single count. The gene calls are TRBV7-9 and TRBJ2-2, with 11 bases identical to TRBD1. Per the germline V gene, CDR1 is SEHNR and CDR2 is FQNEAQ (reference sequence). The CDR3 has 19 amino acids. The ends lost 1 base at V and 4 bases at J; junction bases unmatched: 11. CDR3 nucleotide sequence: TGTGCCAGCAGCTTAGGAGCTAAGGGACAGGGGGAAACCACCGGGGAGCTGTTTTTT. It translates to CASSLGAKGQGETTGELFF.

This clone has only a few counts. This sequence joins TRBV2 and TRBJ1-2; 9 nucleotides agree with TRBD1. This CDR3 region has 12 residues. J was trimmed by 8 bases and V by 6 bases; bases with no gene match: 4. Germline V gene sequence: CDR1 SNHLY, CDR2 FYNNEI. The CDR3 spells CASRGQGGGYTF. The CDR3 DNA reads TGTGCCAGCAGGGGACAGGGCGGCGGCTACACCTTC.

The chain links TRBV5-1 to TRBJ1-4; D remains unclear. In germline, CDR1 is SGHRS, CDR2 YFSETQ. With 0 bases removed from V and 7 bases from J, the gap between germline ends came to 19 bases. The CDR3 sequence is 17 residues long. As DNA, the CDR3 is TGCGCCAGCAGCTTGGTCGCGGGAGGAGCGGGTGGTGAAAAACTGTTTTTT. It codes for CASSLVAGGAGGEKLFF.

This chain links TRBV6-5 with TRBJ2-7; 11 nucleotides align to TRBD1. CDR3 length equals 14 residues. V dropped 6 bases and J dropped 6; count of bases not matched to a gene: 7. CDR1 is MNHEY and CDR2 is SVGAGI in the germline V gene. In nucleotides, the CDR3 is TGTGCCAGCAGCGAGACCGGGACAGGGGGCGAGCAGTACGTC. Translation: CASSETGTGGEQYV.

The chain carries TRBV19 and TRBJ1-2, with 9 bases that match TRBD1. Per germline, CDR1 LNHDA and CDR2 SQIVND (reference sequence). The length of the CDR3 is 14 residues. Trimming at V came to 4 bases and at J to 2 bases, leaving 2 bases not matched to a gene. CDR3 nucleotide sequence: TGTGCCAGTAGTAGTGGACAGGGGAACTATGGCTACACCTTC. This translates into CASSSGQGNYGYTF.

This clone was seen a single time. V usage is TRBV27 and J usage is TRBJ2-7; D call uncertain. Germline V gene data show CDR1 as MNHEY and CDR2 as SMNVEV (reference sequence). Deletions cut 6 bases from V and 0 bases from J, with 9 bases between. The CDR3 extends over 13 amino acids. As DNA, the CDR3 is TGTGCCAGCAGGGCCACGAACTCCTACGAGCAGTACTTC. Encoded protein: CASRATNSYEQYF.

The genes are TRBV3-1 (or the pseudogene TRBV3-2) and TRBJ1-2; 8 bases match TRBD1. J was trimmed by 1 base and V by 4 bases; bases with no gene match: 11. This CDR3 spans 17 amino acids. Germline CDR1 is LGHDT and CDR2 is YNNKEL (reference sequence). The CDR3 region has the DNA TGTGCCAGCAGCCTACGTATTGGTACAGGGGGTAACTATGGCTACACCTTC. Its protein product is CASSLRIGTGGNYGYTF.

The V call is TRBV19, the J call TRBJ1-6; TRBD1 aligns across 7 bases. V shed 5 bases, J shed 10 bases, and the junction held 11 bases outside the gene matches. CDR3 length equals 15 residues. CDR1 and CDR2 from the germline V gene are LNHDA and SQIVND (reference sequence). The CDR3 sequence: CASSEGQLIYSPLHF. The CDR3 nucleotides read TGTGCCAGTAGTGAGGGACAGCTTATCTACTCACCCCTCCACTTT.

This chain joins TRBV5-1 and TRBJ2-1, with TRBD2 identical over 9 bases. This CDR3 contains 18 residues. V gave up 0 bases and J gave up 4 bases; unmatched junction bases: 11. Germline V gene sequence: CDR1 SGHRS, CDR2 YFSETQ. CDR3 sequence (DNA): TGCGCCAGCAGCTTGGTTGTGAGTTCGGGACTAGCATACAATGAGCAGTTCTTC. This sequence encodes CASSLVVSSGLAYNEQFF.

The CDR3 protein is CASSSGTDNEKLFF. In nucleotides, the CDR3 is TGTGCCAGCAGCTCGGGGACAGATAATGAAAAACTGTTTTTT. The V gene is TRBV7-6, the J gene TRBJ1-4, with 7 bases aligning to TRBD1. The length of the CDR3 is 14 residues. The germline V gene encodes CDR1 SGHVS and CDR2 FNYEAQ. Unmatched junction bases numbered 3, after V lost 4 bases and J lost 4 bases.

This sequence joins TRBV28 and TRBJ1-3; the match to TRBD1 covers 7 bases. The CDR3 sequence is 15 residues long. CDR1 is MDHEN and CDR2 is SYDVKM in the germline V gene. V was clipped by 5 bases and J by 3 bases; unmatched bases: 7. The CDR3 coding sequence is TGTGCCAGCAGTGGACAGGACAGAAGTGGAAACACCATATATTTT. Its protein product is CASSGQDRSGNTIYF.

The chain is built from TRBV2 and TRBJ2-3; D gene unclear. CDR1 is SNHLY and CDR2 is FYNNEI in the germline V gene. V gave up 9 bases and J gave up 2 bases, with 18 bases separating them. The CDR3 has 15 amino acids. CDR3 protein: CASLEGDFFTDTQYF. DNA for the CDR3: TGTGCCAGTCTTGAAGGAGACTTCTTCACAGATACGCAGTATTTT.